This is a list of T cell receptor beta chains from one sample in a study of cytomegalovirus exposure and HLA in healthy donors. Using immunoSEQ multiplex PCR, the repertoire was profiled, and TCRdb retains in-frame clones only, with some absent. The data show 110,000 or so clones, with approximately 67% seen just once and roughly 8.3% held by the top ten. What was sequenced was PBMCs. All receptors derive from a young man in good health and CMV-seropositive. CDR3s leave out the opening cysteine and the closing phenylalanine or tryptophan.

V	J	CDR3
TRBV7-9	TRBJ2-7	ASSLFGTVSYEQY
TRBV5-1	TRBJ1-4	ASSQGQGRTNEKLF
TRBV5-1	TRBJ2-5	ASSLAGETQY
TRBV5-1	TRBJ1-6	ASSLGVQINSPLH
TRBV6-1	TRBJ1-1	ASTRHLNTEAF
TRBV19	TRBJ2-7	ASSWGSGSSSYEQY
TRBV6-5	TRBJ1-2	ASGQGARDYGYT
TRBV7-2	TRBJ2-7	ASSTRLAGTYEQY
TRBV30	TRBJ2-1	AWSVNPLEQF
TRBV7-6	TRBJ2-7	ASSQSGGGYEQY
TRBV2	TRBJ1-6	ASSLDRNSPLH
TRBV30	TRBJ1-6	AWSGGLYSPLH
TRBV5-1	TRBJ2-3	ASSYGTSGVMTDTQY
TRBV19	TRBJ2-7	ASSPGTGSYEQY
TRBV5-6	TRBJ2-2	ASSLGAPGELF
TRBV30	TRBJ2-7	AWSVGQGAWEQY
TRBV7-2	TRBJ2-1	ASSLPELAGGRDNEQF
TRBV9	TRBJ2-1	ASSVLRDRGVGEQF
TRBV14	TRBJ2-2	ASSRFGTAHTGELF
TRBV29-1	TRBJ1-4	SVETFGTCGLF
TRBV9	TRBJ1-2	ASSSGLGGRYGYT
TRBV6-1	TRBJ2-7	ASSGPLRGGEQY
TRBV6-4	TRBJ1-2	ASSDGTGGGYP
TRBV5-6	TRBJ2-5	ASSLVGEGATQY
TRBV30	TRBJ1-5	AWSVDRAGGLNQPQH
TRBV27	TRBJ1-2	ASSPDRGPGYGYT
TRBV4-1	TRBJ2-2	ASSQARDRAVF
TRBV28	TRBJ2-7	ASSLSGQGAYEQY
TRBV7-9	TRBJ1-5	ASSLVGPRGSNQPQH
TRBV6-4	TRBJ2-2	ASSVFANTGELF
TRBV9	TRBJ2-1	ASSEGGGVASYNEQF
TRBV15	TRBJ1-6	ATSRGKQGYNSPLH
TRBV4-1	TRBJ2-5	ASSQEGTGGETQY